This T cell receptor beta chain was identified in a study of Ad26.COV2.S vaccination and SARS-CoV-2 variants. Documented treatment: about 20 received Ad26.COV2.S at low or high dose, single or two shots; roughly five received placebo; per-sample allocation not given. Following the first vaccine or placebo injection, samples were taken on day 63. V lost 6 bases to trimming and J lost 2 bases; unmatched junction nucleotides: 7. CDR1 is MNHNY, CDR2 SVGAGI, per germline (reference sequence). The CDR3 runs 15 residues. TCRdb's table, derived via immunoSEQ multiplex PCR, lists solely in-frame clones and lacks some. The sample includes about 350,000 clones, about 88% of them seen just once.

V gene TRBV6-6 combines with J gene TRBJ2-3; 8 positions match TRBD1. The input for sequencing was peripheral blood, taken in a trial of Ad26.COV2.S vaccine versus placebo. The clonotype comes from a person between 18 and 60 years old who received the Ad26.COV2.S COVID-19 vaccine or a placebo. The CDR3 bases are TGTGCCAGCAGACCGGGACAGGCGTTCACAGATACGCAGTATTTT. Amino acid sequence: CASRPGQAFTDTQYF.